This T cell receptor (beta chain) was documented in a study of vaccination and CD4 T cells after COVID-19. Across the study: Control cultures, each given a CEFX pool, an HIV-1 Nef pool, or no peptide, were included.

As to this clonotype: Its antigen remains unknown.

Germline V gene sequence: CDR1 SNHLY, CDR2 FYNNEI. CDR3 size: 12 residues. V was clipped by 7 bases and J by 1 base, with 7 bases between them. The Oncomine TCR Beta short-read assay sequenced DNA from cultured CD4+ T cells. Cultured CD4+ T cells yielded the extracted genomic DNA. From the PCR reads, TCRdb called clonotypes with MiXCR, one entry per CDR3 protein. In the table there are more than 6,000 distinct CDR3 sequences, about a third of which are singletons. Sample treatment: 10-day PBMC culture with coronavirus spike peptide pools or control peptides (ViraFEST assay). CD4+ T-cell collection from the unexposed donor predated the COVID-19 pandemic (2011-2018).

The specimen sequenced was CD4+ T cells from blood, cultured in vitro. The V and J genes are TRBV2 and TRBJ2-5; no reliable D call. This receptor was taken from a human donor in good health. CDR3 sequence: CASKAIQETQYF. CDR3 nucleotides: TGTGCCAGCAAGGCGATCCAAGAGACCCAGTACTTC.